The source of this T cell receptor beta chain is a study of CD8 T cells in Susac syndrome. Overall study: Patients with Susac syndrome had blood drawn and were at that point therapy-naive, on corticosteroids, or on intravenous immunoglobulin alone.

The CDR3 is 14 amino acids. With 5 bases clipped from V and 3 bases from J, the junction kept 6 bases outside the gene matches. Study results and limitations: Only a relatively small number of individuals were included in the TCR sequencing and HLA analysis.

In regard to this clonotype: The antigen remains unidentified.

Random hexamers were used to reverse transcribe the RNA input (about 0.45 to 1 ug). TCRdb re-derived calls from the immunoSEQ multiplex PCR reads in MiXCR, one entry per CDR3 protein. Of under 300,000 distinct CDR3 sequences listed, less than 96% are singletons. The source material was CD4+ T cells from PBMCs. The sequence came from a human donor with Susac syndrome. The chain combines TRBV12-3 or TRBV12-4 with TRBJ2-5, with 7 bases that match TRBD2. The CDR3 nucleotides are TGTGCCAGCAGTATGACTAGCCGGAAAGAGACCCAGTACTTC. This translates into CASSMTSRKETQYF.